These 29 T cell receptor beta chains originate from one sample sequenced in a study of blood T cells in healthy people across ages. The authors ran a second PCR of roughly 6 to 11 cycles using a sample-barcoded 5' primer and a J-beta primer mix. MiXCR, applied by TCRdb to the 5' RACE reads, yields one record per CDR3 protein. Here the sample spans 750,000 to 1,000,000 distinct CDR3 sequences, 25% to 35% being singletons. The data were also submitted as part of a second study, on T cells of mothers and their children.

Sequencing used blood. The receptors originated from a woman in her thirties or forties in good health.

This clonotype has a count of ten or more. The CDR3 loop is CASSFAYNEQFF. The CDR3 DNA reads as TGCGCCAGCAGCTTCGCCTACAATGAGCAGTTCTTC. The chain uses TRBV5-1 and TRBJ2-1, with D hard to call. In germline, CDR1 is SGHRS, CDR2 YFSETQ. V gave up 2 bases and J gave up 2 bases, with 2 bases separating them. There are 12 residues in the CDR3.

This clonotype was observed at least ten times. This chain joins TRBV4-2 and TRBJ2-3, with D tentatively TRBD1 or TRBD2 (7 bases each). V was cut by 0 bases and J by 1 base, with 11 bases left in between. The CDR3 extends over 16 amino acids. From germline, CDR1 is LGHNA and CDR2 YNFKEQ. The CDR3 spells CASSQDRGGGTDTQYF. The CDR3 coding sequence is TGTGCCAGCAGCCAAGACAGGGGGGGAGGCACAGATACGCAGTATTTT.

This clonotype was counted at least ten times. The gene calls are TRBV28 and TRBJ2-7; 8 bases match TRBD1. CDR3 size: 15 residues. From germline, CDR1 is MDHEN and CDR2 SYDVKM. V lost 3 bases and J lost 1; bases outside the gene matches: 5. CDR3 amino acids: CASSFSGGPSYEQYF. The DNA for the CDR3 is TGTGCCAGCAGTTTCTCAGGGGGCCCATCCTACGAGCAGTACTTC. Combining the CDR3 with reference TRBV28 and TRBJ2-7 gives the whole variable domain DVKVTQSSRYLVKRTGEKVFLECVQDMDHENMFWYRQDPGLGLRLIYFSYDVKMKEKGDIPEGYSVSREKKERFSLILESASTNQTSMYLCASSFSGGPSYEQYFGPGTRLTVT.

On this clonotype: The junction and the germline gene differ at one end; a read error may be behind it. The rearrangement links TRBV2 to TRBJ2-1, with TRBD1 matching over 7 bases. Germline V gives CDR1 SNHLY, CDR2 FYNNEI. The CDR3 runs to 18 residues. The CDR3 DNA sequence: TGTGCCGGCAGTGGCCTTCCCCGGTCCGGGACAGCTGGGAATGAGCAGTTCTTC. The encoded protein is CAGSGLPRSGTAGNEQFF.

This clonotype occurred a few times. The rearrangement uses TRBV18 and TRBJ1-1; D is perhaps TRBD1 (6 bases). This CDR3 has 14 residues. Germline loops: CDR1 KGHSH, CDR2 LQKENI. Trimming shortened V by 10 bases and J by 1 base, and 16 bases separated the two germline ends. The CDR3 region is CATTGGAANTEAFF. The CDR3 DNA reads as TGTGCCACCACCGGGGGGGCGGCGAACACTGAAGCTTTCTTT.

This chain links TRBV18 with TRBJ2-4; 7 bases line up with TRBD1. The J call is uncertain, as TRBJ2-7 better fits the DNA end. The germline gives CDR1 KGHSH, CDR2 LQKENI. This CDR3 has 14 residues. This CDR3 is CASSTRTGRDEQYF. The DNA for the CDR3 is TGTGCCAGCTCAACTAGGACAGGAAGGGACGAGCAGTACTTC.

This clonotype was seen at least ten times. The chain's CDR3 is CSARDWVEYSSYNEQFF. The DNA of the CDR3 is TGCAGTGCTAGAGATTGGGTAGAGTATAGCTCCTACAATGAGCAGTTCTTC. The J gene is TRBJ2-1, the V gene TRBV20-1; the D is unclear. The CDR3 consists of 17 residues. Germline assignment: CDR1 DFQATT and CDR2 SNEGSKA (reference sequence). V lost 0 bases and J lost 0, with 15 bases in between.

This clonotype was detected a few times. V usage is TRBV7-9 and J usage is TRBJ1-2; tentative D call: TRBD1 (5 bases). Germline V lookup: CDR1 SEHNR, CDR2 FQNEAQ (reference sequence). Trimming removed 5 bases from V and 1 base from J, with 11 bases in between. The CDR3 contains 14 residues. The CDR3 bases are TGTGCCAGCAGCCCCGCAGGGCTTAACTATGGCTACACCTTC. Residues: CASSPAGLNYGYTF.

As for this clonotype: A single base separates this from a much larger clone, so it may be a read error. The J gene is TRBJ2-4, the V gene TRBV11-2; a possible D gene is TRBD1 (6 bases). V dropped 3 bases and J dropped 13 bases, with 22 bases sitting between them. Per the germline V gene, CDR1 is SGHAT and CDR2 is FQNNGV. The CDR3 is 15 amino acids. The CDR3: CASSFVQGKYNEQYF. The CDR3 DNA reads TGTGCCAGCAGCTTCGTGCAGGGGAAATACAATGAGCAGTACTTC.

This clonotype was seen repeatedly, ten times or more. Compared with germline, one end of the junction differs, possibly owing to a read error. The chain carries TRBV14 and TRBJ2-7, with D hard to call. The CDR3 loop spans 13 amino acids. Germline loops: CDR1 SGHDN, CDR2 FVKESK. This CDR3 reads CASSQDLSYEQYF. CDR3 nucleotides: TGCGCCAGCAGCCAGGACCTCTCCTACGAGCAGTACTTC.

Worth noting for this clonotype: Sequence at one end of the junction differs from germline and may be a read error. The V call is TRBV29-1, the J call TRBJ1-2; no definite D call. This CDR3 is built from 12 residues. Germline CDR1 and CDR2: SQVTM and ANQGSEA. The CDR3 DNA reads as TGCAGCGTTTGGGGTACAGTCTATGGCCACACCTTC. Amino acids: CSVWGTVYGHTF.

The rearrangement links TRBV4-1 to TRBJ2-1; 13 positions match TRBD2. The CDR3 is 16 residues long. Germline trimming cut 6 bases from V and 5 bases from J; bases unmatched to any gene: 7. CDR1 and CDR2 from the germline V gene are MGHRA and YSYEKL. The CDR3 DNA is TGCGCCAGCAGTTTATTCGGACTAGCGGGGGACAATGAGCAGTTCTTC. This encodes CASSLFGLAGDNEQFF.

CDR3 DNA: TGTGCCAGCTCATCCGAGACAGGCTATGGCTACACCTTC. It translates to CASSSETGYGYTF. The V and J genes are TRBV18 and TRBJ1-2, with D possibly matching TRBD1 (6 bases). The CDR3 contains 13 residues. Trimming took 5 bases from V and 4 from J, leaving 11 bases between them. Germline CDR1 reads KGHSH; CDR2 reads LQKENI.

This rearrangement joins TRBV5-5 to TRBJ1-1; D call uncertain. This CDR3 has 11 amino acids. Looked up from germline, CDR1 is SGHKS and CDR2 is YYEKEE (reference sequence). The V end was cut by 7 bases, the J end by 4 bases, with 8 bases between. For the CDR3, the DNA is TGTGCCAGCTACCGGGGCACTGAAGCTTTCTTT. It translates to CASYRGTEAFF.

The sample holds a few counts of this clonotype. Mismatch with germline at one junction end may stem from a read error. V is TRBV6-2 or TRBV6-3 and J is TRBJ2-1, with D perhaps matching TRBD2 (5 bases). The CDR3 is 18 amino acids. In germline, CDR1 is MNHEY, CDR2 SVGEGT. The CDR3 reads CASSYPLSAAGSCNEQFF. DNA of the CDR3: TGTGCCAGCAGTTACCCTCTAAGCGCGGCGGGCTCCTGCAATGAGCAGTTCTTC.

The chain couples TRBV20-1 to TRBJ1-4; no definite D call. Trimming cost V 3 bases and J 14 bases, with 22 bases left between them. The CDR3 spans 14 residues. Germline CDR1 DFQATT, CDR2 SNEGSKA (reference sequence). This chain's CDR3 is CSARDPSLKGNLFF. DNA of the CDR3: TGCAGTGCTAGGGACCCTTCGCTCAAAGGGAATCTGTTTTTT.

The rearrangement links TRBV27 to TRBJ2-7; TRBD2 is a possible D gene (5 bases). V lost 6 bases to trimming and J lost 0 bases, with 12 bases between them. The CDR3 spans 14 residues. CDR1 MNHEY and CDR2 SMNVEV come from the germline V gene (reference sequence). CDR3 DNA: TGTGCCAGCAGCCAAGACTATAGCTCCTACGAGCAGTACTTC. This sequence encodes CASSQDYSSYEQYF.

The chain recombines TRBV7-9 with TRBJ1-1, with 7 bases aligning to TRBD1. The CDR3 is 16 amino acids. Germline CDR1 is SEHNR and CDR2 is FQNEAQ (reference sequence). After removal of 1 base from V and 1 base from J, the junction contained 6 bases not matched to a gene. The CDR3, as DNA: TGTGCCAGCAGCTTAGGGTCTGGGACAGCGAACACTGAAGCTTTCTTT. Protein: CASSLGSGTANTEAFF.

The chain is built from TRBV6-5 and TRBJ1-2; D perhaps matches TRBD1 (5 bases). V was shortened by 2 bases and J by 0 bases, with 25 bases between the two germline ends. Germline assignment: CDR1 MNHEY and CDR2 SVGAGI. The CDR3 is 20 amino acids. The CDR3, as DNA: TGTGCCAGCAGTTACAGTGGGGGGGACCCGCGTCATCTTTCTAACTATGGCTACACCTTC. Its protein product is CASSYSGGDPRHLSNYGYTF.

This clonotype appeared a few times. This chain links TRBV20-1 with TRBJ1-6, with D maybe TRBD1 (6 bases). V was pared by 1 base and J by 0 bases, with 13 bases between. Germline V gene sequence: CDR1 DFQATT, CDR2 SNEGSKA (reference sequence). The CDR3 totals 17 residues. Here the CDR3 reads CSARGGGASSYNSPLHF. Here the CDR3 DNA reads TGCAGTGCTAGAGGAGGGGGGGCCAGCTCCTATAATTCACCCCTCCACTTT.

To note about this clonotype: A much larger clone differs from this one at a single base, so this may be a read error. The CDR3 sequence: CASSARYQETQFF. The CDR3 nucleotides are TGTGCCAGCAGCGCGAGGTACCAAGAGACCCAGTTCTTC. The rearrangement joins TRBV2 to TRBJ2-1; D gene ambiguous. Trimming removed 6 bases from V and 13 bases from J, with 19 bases in between. This CDR3 spans 13 amino acids. Per germline, CDR1 SNHLY and CDR2 FYNNEI.

Comment on this clonotype: A much more abundant neighbour one base away suggests this may be a read error. The chain is built from TRBV20-1 and TRBJ1-4, with TRBD1 matching over 9 bases. The V gene's germline CDR1 is DFQATT and CDR2 SNEGSKA (reference sequence). The CDR3 totals 17 residues. The CDR3 reads CSARDPRTGAFNEKRFF. DNA for the CDR3: TGCAGTGCTAGAGACCCACGGACAGGGGCCTTTAATGAAAAACGGTTTTTT.

The chain is built from TRBV4-2 and TRBJ1-4; 7 nucleotides match TRBD1. The germline V gene encodes CDR1 LGHNA and CDR2 YNFKEQ. The V gene end was trimmed by 0 bases and the J gene end by 3 bases; junction bases not matched to a gene: 4. This CDR3 spans 16 amino acids. CDR3 DNA sequence: TGTGCCAGCAGCCAAGATGACAGGGTGTCTAATGAAAAACTGTTTTTT. Translation gives CASSQDDRVSNEKLFF.

V and J are TRBV7-2 and TRBJ1-1, with D possibly being TRBD1 (6 bases). Trimming stripped 1 base from V and 0 bases from J, with 15 bases between. Germline CDR1 is SGHTA and CDR2 is FQGNSA. CDR3 length: 17 residues. As DNA, the CDR3 is TGTGCCAGCAGCTTAGGGCAGGGGACCATCCTGAACACTGAAGCTTTCTTT. This sequence encodes CASSLGQGTILNTEAFF.

This clonotype appeared many times. This rearrangement joins TRBV7-8 to TRBJ2-1; TRBD2 matches 9 bases. V shed 10 bases, J shed 5 bases, and the junction held 15 bases outside the gene matches. This CDR3 spans 16 amino acids. Per the germline V gene, CDR1 is SGHVS and CDR2 is FQNEAQ. CDR3 DNA sequence: TGTGCCATATCCGATGGGCTAGCGGGGAGAAACAATGAGCAGTTCTTC. It translates to CAISDGLAGRNNEQFF. The full variable domain, completed using reference TRBV7-8 and TRBJ2-1, is GAGVSQSPRYKVAKRGQDVALRCDPISGHVSLFWYQQALGQGPEFLTYFQNEAQLDKSGLPSDRFFAERPEGSVSTLKIQRTQQEDSAVYLCAISDGLAGRNNEQFFGPGTRLTVL.

This sequence joins TRBV25-1 and TRBJ2-1, with 10 positions matching TRBD1. The ends lost 8 bases at V and 5 bases at J; junction bases unmatched: 9. This CDR3 is built from 15 residues. Germline V gene sequence: CDR1 MGHDK, CDR2 SYGVNS. CDR3 sequence: CASQNDRGPDNEQFF. As DNA, the CDR3 is TGTGCCAGCCAGAATGACAGGGGGCCTGACAATGAGCAGTTCTTC.

The rearrangement uses TRBV27 and TRBJ2-4, with D tentatively TRBD1 or TRBD2 (5 bases each). Between the trimmed V and J ends, which lost 2 bases and 13 bases, there was a span of 24 bases. This CDR3 has 16 amino acids. Germline V gene lookup returns CDR1 MNHEY and CDR2 SMNVEV (reference sequence). CDR3 DNA: TGTGCCAGCAGTTTAACGGCAGGAATCAGTCTGGGGGAGCAGTACTTC. It yields the protein CASSLTAGISLGEQYF.

The chain uses TRBV5-1 and TRBJ2-4, with D perhaps assigned TRBD1 or TRBD2 (6 bases each). Trimming took 5 bases from V and 8 from J, leaving 17 bases between them. Per germline, CDR1 SGHRS and CDR2 YFSETQ. The CDR3 is 14 residues long. In nucleotides, the CDR3 is TGCGCCAGCAGTAGTTCGGTGGGGGGCGACATTCAGTACTTC. The encoded protein is CASSSSVGGDIQYF.

Concerning this clonotype itself: A much larger clone differs by one base, so this may be a read error. In DNA, the CDR3 is TGTGCCAGCAGCTGCGACAGGAATTTTAATGAGCAGTTCTTC. Encoded protein: CASSCDRNFNEQFF. The genes are TRBV7-2 and TRBJ2-1, with D perhaps TRBD1 (6 bases). CDR3 length: 14 residues. The V gene lost 4 bases and the J gene lost 7 bases, with 14 bases spanning the gap. Germline assignment: CDR1 SGHTA and CDR2 FQGNSA.